This passage covers 7 T cell receptor beta chains from one sample sequenced in a study of cytomegalovirus exposure and HLA in healthy donors. A multiplex PCR was run with 60 Vbeta primers and 13 Jbeta primers. Sequenced by immunoSEQ multiplex PCR; TCRdb stores in-frame clones only, minus some. The sample lists about 140,000 clones; 72% were seen once. Sequences were obtained from PBMCs. The receptors come from a man between 40 and 49 years old in good health and CMV-seronegative.

The chain joins TRBV6-1 to TRBJ1-5, with 11 bases aligning to TRBD1. CDR1 MNHNS and CDR2 SASEGT come from the germline V gene. Trimming cost V 3 bases and J 5 bases; bases outside gene matches: 3. The CDR3 extends over 15 amino acids. CDR3 in amino acids: CASSDRDRGDQPQHF. The CDR3 nucleotides are TGTGCCAGCAGTGACCGGGACAGGGGGGATCAGCCCCAGCATTTT.

J is TRBJ2-6 and V is TRBV10-1, with unresolved D. Trimming left V 3 bases short and J 2 bases short, with 2 bases between. This CDR3 has 13 residues. Per the germline V gene, CDR1 is WNHNN and CDR2 is SYGVQD (reference sequence). This CDR3 is CASSDTGANVLTF. DNA of the CDR3: TGCGCCAGCAGTGATACTGGGGCCAACGTCCTGACTTTC.

This clone was counted a few times. The rearrangement links TRBV19 to TRBJ1-2, with 7 bases that match TRBD1. V was clipped by 5 bases and J by 3 bases; unmatched bases: 12. Germline CDR1 and CDR2: LNHDA and SQIVND (reference sequence). The CDR3 is 16 residues long. CDR3 residues: CASSPPPGTVHYGYTF. Written as DNA, the CDR3 is TGTGCCAGTAGTCCTCCCCCCGGGACAGTACACTATGGCTACACCTTC.

The rearrangement links TRBV5-1 to TRBJ2-1; TRBD2 aligns across 12 bases. In germline, CDR1 is SGHRS, CDR2 YFSETQ. V lost 1 base to trimming and J lost 7 bases; unmatched junction nucleotides: 3. The CDR3 covers 15 residues. This chain's CDR3 is CASSLTSGGLNEQFF. CDR3 sequence (DNA): TGCGCCAGCAGCTTGACTAGCGGGGGGTTGAATGAGCAGTTCTTC.

Worth noting for this clone: Relative to the germline gene, one junction end is altered; a read error may explain this. The rearrangement joins TRBV11-2 to TRBJ1-1; no clear D gene. CDR3 length: 13 amino acids. Germline CDR1 reads SGHAT; CDR2 reads FQNNGV. The CDR3 DNA reads as TGTGCCAGCAACTTATTTATGAACACTGAAGCTTTCTTT. Translating it yields CASNLFMNTEAFF.

The table lists this clone with a count of one. The chain joins TRBV11-3 to TRBJ1-5; D is unclear. The germline CDR1 and CDR2 sequences are SGHNT and YENEEA. V was shortened by 6 bases and J by 0 bases, with 9 bases between the two germline ends. This CDR3 has 14 amino acids. The CDR3 loop reads CASRTQVSNQPQHF. The CDR3 bases are TGTGCCAGCAGGACCCAGGTTAGCAATCAGCCCCAGCATTTT.

The chain employs TRBV11-1 and TRBJ1-4; D is perhaps TRBD1 (6 bases). CDR1 and CDR2 (germline): SGHAT, FQDESV (reference sequence). Trimming removed 5 bases from V and 8 bases from J, with 9 bases in between. CDR3 size: 12 residues. The CDR3 spells CASSPRGEKLFF. DNA for the CDR3: TGTGCCAGCAGCCCAAGGGGGGAAAAACTGTTTTTT.